The 20 T cell receptor beta chains presented below share a single source sample, sequenced in a study of shared clonotypes between healthy human individuals. Measured with immunoSEQ multiplex PCR; TCRdb has only the in-frame clones, and not every one. The table records approximately 2.5 million clones, roughly 93% of them present only once. The sequencing input was naive CD4+ T cells from PBMCs. Subset described: CD45RA+ positively selected. These TCRs come from a man between 18 and 29 years old in good health. Some clones in this sample may be carry-over from other donors' samples.

On this clone itself: Different DNA sequences within this sample yield the same CDR3. V usage is TRBV2 and J usage is TRBJ2-7, with 9 bases lining up with TRBD2. Germline V gene data show CDR1 as SNHLY and CDR2 as FYNNEI. V dropped 11 bases and J dropped 0; count of bases not matched to a gene: 2. The CDR3 length is 12 residues. CDR3 coding DNA: TGTGCCTCGCGGGAGGGCTCCTACGAGCAGTACTTC. Its translation: CASREGSYEQYF.

Only one count was recorded for this clone. DNA of the CDR3: TGTGCCAGTAGTATATACCGACCTACCGGGACCGAAAGCTCCTACGAGCAGTACTTC. Its translation is CASSIYRPTGTESSYEQYF. This chain links TRBV19 with TRBJ2-7; tentatively, D is TRBD1 or TRBD2 (5 bases each). The CDR3 covers 19 residues. Looked up from germline, CDR1 is LNHDA and CDR2 is SQIVND (reference sequence). Trimming shortened V by 2 bases and J by 0 bases, and 23 bases separated the two germline ends.

The V call is TRBV12-5, the J call TRBJ1-1; 7 positions match TRBD1. Germline values: CDR1 LGHNT, CDR2 FRNRAP. The junction had 3 bases not matched to a gene; V was cut back by 5 bases and J by 6 bases. CDR3 size: 12 residues. CDR3 in DNA: TGTGCTAGTGGTGCTACAGGGGCTGAAGCTTTCTTT. This translates into CASGATGAEAFF.

V gene TRBV18 combines with J gene TRBJ2-2; D is unresolved. The germline CDR1 and CDR2 sequences are KGHSH and LQKENI. Trimming left V 2 bases short and J 2 bases short, with 18 bases between. CDR3 length: 18 amino acids. In DNA form, the CDR3 reads TGTGCCAGCTCACCATGGTCTCGAAACCTCGCAAACACCGGGGAGCTGTTTTTT. Its translation is CASSPWSRNLANTGELFF.

The CDR3 is CAWSQLAGADTQYF. CDR3 in DNA: TGTGCCTGGAGTCAACTAGCGGGAGCAGATACGCAGTATTTT. J is TRBJ2-3 and V is TRBV30, with 11 nucleotides matching TRBD2. CDR1 and CDR2 from the germline V gene are GTSNPN and SVGIG (reference sequence). The J segment lost 4 bases and the V segment lost 2 bases, leaving 2 bases of the junction unmatched. CDR3 size: 14 residues.

This clone was seen more than once but under ten times. CDR3 sequence: CSVDDRVNTEAFF. The CDR3 nucleotides are TGCAGCGTTGATGACCGAGTTAACACTGAAGCTTTCTTT. This chain uses TRBV29-1 with TRBJ1-1; the D is unclear. V lost 3 bases and J 2 bases, leaving 10 bases between the germline ends. Looked up from germline, CDR1 is SQVTM and CDR2 is ANQGSEA. This CDR3 comprises 13 residues.

V and J are TRBV6-1 and TRBJ2-1; weak D call: TRBD2 (6 bases). CDR1 and CDR2 from the germline V gene are MNHNS and SASEGT. CDR3 size: 15 residues. Trimming stripped 4 bases from V and 4 bases from J, with 14 bases between. CDR3 sequence reads: CASSGLAAAYNEQFF. The CDR3 region has the DNA TGTGCCAGCAGTGGGTTAGCGGCAGCTTACAATGAGCAGTTCTTC.

The chain joins TRBV4-3 to TRBJ2-5; 8 bases map to TRBD1. This CDR3 has 15 residues. The germline V gene has CDR1 LGHNA and CDR2 YSLEER. Trimming took 1 base from V and 0 from J; bases not matched to a gene: 1. The CDR3 protein is CASSQGQGYQETQYF. The CDR3 nucleotides read TGCGCCAGCAGCCAAGGACAGGGGTACCAAGAGACCCAGTACTTC.

J is TRBJ2-5 and V is TRBV30; 7 nucleotides line up with TRBD1. V lost 4 bases to trimming and J lost 3 bases; unmatched junction nucleotides: 2. Germline V gives CDR1 GTSNPN, CDR2 SVGIG (reference sequence). CDR3 length: 12 residues. The CDR3 bases are TGTGCCTGGAATACAGGGGAAGAGACCCAGTACTTC. Translated, it gives CAWNTGEETQYF.

The chain couples TRBV4-1 to TRBJ2-1, with D uncertain. The germline V gene has CDR1 MGHRA and CDR2 YSYEKL. The V and J ends lost 1 base and 0 bases respectively, with 13 bases between them. The CDR3 loop spans 17 amino acids. The CDR3 loop reads CASSQAPTESSYNEQFF. CDR3 DNA: TGCGCCAGCAGCCAAGCCCCCACAGAAAGCTCCTACAATGAGCAGTTCTTC.

The rearrangement joins TRBV2 to TRBJ2-1; TRBD1 agrees at 7 bases. The CDR3 is 15 residues long. Germline V lookup: CDR1 SNHLY, CDR2 FYNNEI. J gave up 4 bases and V 5 bases, and 8 bases lay outside the gene matches. The CDR3 DNA reads as TGTGCCAGCAGTCAAGTGGGACAGCGGTACAATGAGCAGTTCTTC. Translation: CASSQVGQRYNEQFF.

The chain joins TRBV11-1 to TRBJ2-5, with D tentatively TRBD2 (5 bases). Germline lookup yields CDR1 SGHAT and CDR2 FQDESV (reference sequence). The V end was cut by 8 bases, the J end by 5 bases, with 24 bases between. The length of the CDR3 is 16 residues. The CDR3 loop is CASAGAMTASGETQYF. The CDR3, as DNA: TGTGCCAGCGCCGGCGCCATGACCGCCTCGGGGGAGACCCAGTACTTC.

The rearrangement joins TRBV29-1 to TRBJ2-5, with 9 bases aligning to TRBD1. Trimming took 7 bases from V and 4 from J; bases not matched to a gene: 4. There are 12 residues in the CDR3. Germline loops: CDR1 SQVTM, CDR2 ANQGSEA. Written as DNA, the CDR3 is TGCAGCGGTTTGACAGGGGGAGAGACCCAGTACTTC. Amino acid sequence: CSGLTGGETQYF.

V is TRBV28 and J is TRBJ1-2, with no clear D. CDR3 size: 11 residues. The germline V and J ends were trimmed by 3 bases and 6 bases, with 5 bases remaining between them. Germline CDR1 reads MDHEN; CDR2 reads SYDVKM. The CDR3 DNA is TGTGCCAGCAGTTTGGCCCATGGCTACACCTTC. It translates to CASSLAHGYTF.

This clone was detected only once. V usage is TRBV7-8 and J usage is TRBJ1-5, with D maybe TRBD1 (6 bases). The CDR3 length is 16 residues. Germline V gives CDR1 SGHVS, CDR2 FQNEAQ. V gave up 3 bases and J gave up 0 bases, with 12 bases separating them. The CDR3 protein is CASSLEGHYSNQPQHF. Here the CDR3 DNA reads TGTGCCAGCAGCTTGGAGGGACACTATAGCAATCAGCCCCAGCATTTT.

The V and J genes are TRBV5-1 and TRBJ2-2, with D possibly matching TRBD2 (5 bases). Trimming shortened V by 0 bases and J by 1 base, and 10 bases separated the two germline ends. The CDR3 spans 16 residues. Germline CDR1 reads SGHRS; CDR2 reads YFSETQ. DNA of the CDR3: TGCGCCAGCAGCTTGGCCCCTAGCTGGAACACCGGGGAGCTGTTTTTT. Translation gives CASSLAPSWNTGELFF.

With respect to this clone: The sample holds other DNA sequences that translate to the same CDR3. The chain recombines TRBV5-1 with TRBJ2-2; TRBD1 matches at 7 bases. This CDR3 is built from 13 residues. After removal of 1 base from V and 6 bases from J, the junction contained 0 bases not matched to a gene. Germline V gene sequence: CDR1 SGHRS, CDR2 YFSETQ. CDR3 in amino acids: CASSLTGAGELFF. CDR3 DNA sequence: TGCGCCAGCAGCTTGACAGGGGCCGGGGAGCTGTTTTTT.

The J gene is TRBJ1-1, the V gene TRBV5-1; possible D gene TRBD1, 6 bases. CDR1 is SGHRS, CDR2 YFSETQ, per germline. The CDR3 has 14 amino acids. V shed 1 base and J shed 1 base, with 8 bases lying between them. The CDR3 DNA follows: TGCGCCAGCAGCTTGTGGACAGAGAACACTGAAGCTTTCTTT. This translates into CASSLWTENTEAFF.

The chain has TRBV18 and TRBJ2-7, with TRBD1 matching 9 bases. CDR1 KGHSH and CDR2 LQKENI come from the germline V gene. This CDR3 comprises 18 residues. Losses at the gene ends were 4 bases for V and 4 bases for J; bases not matched to a gene: 17. CDR3 in amino acids: CASSRQPITGGQFYEQYF. DNA for the CDR3: TGTGCCAGCTCACGACAACCAATCACAGGGGGCCAGTTTTACGAGCAGTACTTC.

The gene calls are TRBV20-1 and TRBJ1-2; TRBD1 matches 11 bases. The CDR3 spans 11 residues. Looked up from germline, CDR1 is DFQATT and CDR2 is SNEGSKA (reference sequence). Written as DNA, the CDR3 is TGCAGCGGACAGGGGGCGGGTGGCTACACCTTC. It codes for CSGQGAGGYTF.